This T cell receptor beta chain was recovered during a study of blood T cell repertoires in COVID-19. The wider study: Material from acute and convalescent COVID-19 was sourced from the United States, Italy and Spain.

Profiled with immunoSEQ multiplex PCR; TCRdb holds only in-frame clones, not every one. The table includes about 51,000 clones, roughly 80% detected once. This clone was seen once. V was shortened by 4 bases and J by 0 bases, with 11 bases between the two germline ends. Germline V gene sequence: CDR1 MDHEN, CDR2 SYDVKM. The CDR3 loop spans 15 amino acids. V is TRBV28 and J is TRBJ2-3; unclear D gene. The sequence came from a man aged 45-65 years with acute or convalescent COVID-19. The source material was peripheral blood. CDR3 nucleotides: TGTGCCAGCAGTTCCCGGCAGGATAGCACAGATACGCAGTATTTT. Its protein is CASSSRQDSTDTQYF.